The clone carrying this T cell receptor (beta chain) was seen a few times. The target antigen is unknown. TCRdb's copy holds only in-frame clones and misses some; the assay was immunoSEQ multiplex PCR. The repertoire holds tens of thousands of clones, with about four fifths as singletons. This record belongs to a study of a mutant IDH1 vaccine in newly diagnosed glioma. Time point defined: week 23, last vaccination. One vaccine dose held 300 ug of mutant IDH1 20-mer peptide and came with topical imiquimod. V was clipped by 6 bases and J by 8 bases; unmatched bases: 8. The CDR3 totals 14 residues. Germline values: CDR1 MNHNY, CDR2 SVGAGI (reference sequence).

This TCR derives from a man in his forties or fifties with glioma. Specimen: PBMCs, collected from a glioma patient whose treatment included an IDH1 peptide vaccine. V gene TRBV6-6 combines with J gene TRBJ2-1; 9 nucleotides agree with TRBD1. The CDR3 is CASRRDREGYEQFF. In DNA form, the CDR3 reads TGTGCCAGCAGAAGGGACAGGGAAGGCTATGAGCAGTTCTTC.